This record looks at one T cell receptor (beta chain) sequence and its context. The V end lost 2 bases, the J end lost 2 bases, and 13 bases lay between the germline ends. CDR1 is SGHDT, CDR2 YYEEEE, per germline. This CDR3 region has 16 residues. This specimen belongs to a study of control samples from healthy donors and cancer patients. Here immunoSEQ multiplex PCR was the method, and the copy in TCRdb shows in-frame clones only, minus some. The sample comprises about 120,000 clones, 93% of which are singletons, and about 2.6% rests with the top ten. This receptor was identified in a man between 25 and 39 years old in good health. The genes are TRBV5-6 and TRBJ1-4; no firm D call. The sequenced material came from blood. The CDR3 sequence is CASSFLAGPTNEKLFF. The CDR3 DNA follows: TGTGCCAGCAGCTTCTTGGCAGGACCCACTAATGAAAAACTGTTTTTT.